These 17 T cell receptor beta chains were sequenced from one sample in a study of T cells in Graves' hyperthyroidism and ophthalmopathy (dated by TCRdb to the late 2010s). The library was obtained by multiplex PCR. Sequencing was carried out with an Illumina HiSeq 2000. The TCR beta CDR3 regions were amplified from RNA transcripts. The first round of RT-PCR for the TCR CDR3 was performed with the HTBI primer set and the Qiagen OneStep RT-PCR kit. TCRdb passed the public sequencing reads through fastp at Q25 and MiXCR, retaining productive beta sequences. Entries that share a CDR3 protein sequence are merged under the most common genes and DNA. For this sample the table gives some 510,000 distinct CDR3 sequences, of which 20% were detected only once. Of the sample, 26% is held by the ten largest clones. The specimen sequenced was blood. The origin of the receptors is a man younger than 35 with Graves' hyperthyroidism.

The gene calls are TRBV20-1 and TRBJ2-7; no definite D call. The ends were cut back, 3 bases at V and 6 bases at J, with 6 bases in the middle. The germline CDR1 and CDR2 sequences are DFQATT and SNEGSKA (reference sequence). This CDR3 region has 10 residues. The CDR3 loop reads CSASRGEQYF. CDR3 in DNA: TGCAGTGCTAGCCGTGGCGAGCAGTACTTC.

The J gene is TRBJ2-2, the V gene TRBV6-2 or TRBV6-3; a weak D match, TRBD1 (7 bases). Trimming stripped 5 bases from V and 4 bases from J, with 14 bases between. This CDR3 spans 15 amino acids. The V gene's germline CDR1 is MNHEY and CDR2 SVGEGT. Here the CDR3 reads CASSLSGGPTGELFF. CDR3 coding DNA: TGTGCCAGCAGTCTATCAGGGGGGCCCACCGGGGAGCTGTTTTTT.

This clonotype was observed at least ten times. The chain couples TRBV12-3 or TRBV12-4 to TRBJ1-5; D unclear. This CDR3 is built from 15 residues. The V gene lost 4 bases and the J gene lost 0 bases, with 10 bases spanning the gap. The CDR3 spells CASSSNSNSNQPQHF. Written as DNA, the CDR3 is TGTGCCAGCAGTTCTAACAGCAATAGCAATCAGCCCCAGCATTTT.

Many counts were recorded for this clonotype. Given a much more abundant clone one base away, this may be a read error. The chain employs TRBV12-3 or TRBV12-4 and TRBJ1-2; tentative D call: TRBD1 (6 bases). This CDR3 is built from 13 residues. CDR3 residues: CASSLDSSYGYAF. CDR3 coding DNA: TGTGCCAGCAGTCTGGACAGCAGCTATGGCTACGCCTTC.

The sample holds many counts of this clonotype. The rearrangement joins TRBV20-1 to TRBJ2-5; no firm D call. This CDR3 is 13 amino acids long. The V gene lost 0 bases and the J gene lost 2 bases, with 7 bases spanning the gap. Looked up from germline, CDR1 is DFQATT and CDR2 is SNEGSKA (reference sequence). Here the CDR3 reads CSAREQLQETQYF. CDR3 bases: TGCAGTGCTAGAGAGCAGCTGCAAGAGACCCAGTACTTC.

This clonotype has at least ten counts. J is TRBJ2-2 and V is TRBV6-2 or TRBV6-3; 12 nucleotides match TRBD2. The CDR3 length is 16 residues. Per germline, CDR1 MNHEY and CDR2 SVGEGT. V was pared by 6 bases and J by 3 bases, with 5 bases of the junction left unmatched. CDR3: CASSLRLAGDTGELFF. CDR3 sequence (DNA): TGTGCCAGCAGCCTAAGACTAGCGGGGGACACCGGGGAGCTGTTTTTT.

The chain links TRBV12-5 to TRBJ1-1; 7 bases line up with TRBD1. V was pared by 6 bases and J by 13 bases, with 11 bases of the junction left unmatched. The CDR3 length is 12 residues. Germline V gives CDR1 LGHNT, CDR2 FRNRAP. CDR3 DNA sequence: TGTGCTAGTGGAACGACAGGGTCCTCAGTTTTCTTT. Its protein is CASGTTGSSVFF.

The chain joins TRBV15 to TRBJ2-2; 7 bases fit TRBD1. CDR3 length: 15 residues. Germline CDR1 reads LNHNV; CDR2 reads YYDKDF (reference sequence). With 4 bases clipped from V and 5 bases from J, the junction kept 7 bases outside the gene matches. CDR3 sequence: CATSTGTDFTGELFF. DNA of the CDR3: TGTGCCACCAGCACGGGGACAGACTTTACCGGGGAGCTGTTTTTT. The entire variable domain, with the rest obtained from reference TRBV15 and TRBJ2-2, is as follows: DAMVIQNPRYQVTQFGKPVTLSCSQTLNHNVMYWYQQKSSQAPKLLFHYYDKDFNNEADTPDNFQSRRPNTSFCFLDIRSPGLGDTAMYLCATSTGTDFTGELFFGEGSRLTVL.

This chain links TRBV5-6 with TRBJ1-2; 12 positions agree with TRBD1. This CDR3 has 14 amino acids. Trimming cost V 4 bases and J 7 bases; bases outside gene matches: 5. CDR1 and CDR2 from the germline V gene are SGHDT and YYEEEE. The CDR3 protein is CASSVGTGGRGYTF. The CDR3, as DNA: TGTGCCAGCAGCGTCGGGACAGGGGGCCGTGGCTACACCTTC. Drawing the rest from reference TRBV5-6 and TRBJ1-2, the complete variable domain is DAGVTQSPTHLIKTRGQQVTLRCSPKSGHDTVSWYQQALGQGPQFIFQYYEEEERQRGNFPDRFSGHQFPNYSSELNVNALLLGDSALYLCASSVGTGGRGYTFGSGTRLTVV.

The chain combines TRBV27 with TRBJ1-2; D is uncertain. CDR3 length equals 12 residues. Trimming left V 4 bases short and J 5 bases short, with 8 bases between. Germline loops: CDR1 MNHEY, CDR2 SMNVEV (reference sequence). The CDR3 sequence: CASSSDQYGYTF. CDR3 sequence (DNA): TGTGCCAGCAGTTCCGACCAGTATGGCTACACCTTC.

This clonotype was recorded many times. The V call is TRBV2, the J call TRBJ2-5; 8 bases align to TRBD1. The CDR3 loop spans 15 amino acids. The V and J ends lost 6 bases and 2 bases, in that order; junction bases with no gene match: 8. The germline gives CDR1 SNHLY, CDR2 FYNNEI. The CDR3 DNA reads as TGTGCCAGCAGCAACCAGGGGGCACCGCAAGAGACCCAGTACTTC. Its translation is CASSNQGAPQETQYF.

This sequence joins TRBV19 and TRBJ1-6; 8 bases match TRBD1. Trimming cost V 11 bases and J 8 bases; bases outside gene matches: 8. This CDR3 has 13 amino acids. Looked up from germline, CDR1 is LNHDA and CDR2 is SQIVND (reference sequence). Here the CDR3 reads CASATGVHSPLHF. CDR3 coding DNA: TGTGCCTCTGCGACAGGGGTTCATTCACCCCTCCACTTT.

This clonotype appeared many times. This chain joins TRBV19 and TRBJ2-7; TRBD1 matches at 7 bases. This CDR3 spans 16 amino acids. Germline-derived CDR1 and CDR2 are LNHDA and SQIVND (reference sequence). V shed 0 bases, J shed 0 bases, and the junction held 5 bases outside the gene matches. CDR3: CASSIDGTDFSYEQYF. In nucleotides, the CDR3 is TGTGCCAGTAGTATAGATGGGACAGATTTCTCCTACGAGCAGTACTTC.

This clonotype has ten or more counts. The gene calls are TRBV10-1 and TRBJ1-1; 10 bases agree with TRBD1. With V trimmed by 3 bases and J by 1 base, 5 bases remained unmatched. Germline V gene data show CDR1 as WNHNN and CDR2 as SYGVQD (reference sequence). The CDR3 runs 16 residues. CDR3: CASSDPRQGANTEAFF. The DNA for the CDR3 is TGCGCCAGCAGTGACCCCAGACAGGGGGCGAACACTGAAGCTTTCTTT.

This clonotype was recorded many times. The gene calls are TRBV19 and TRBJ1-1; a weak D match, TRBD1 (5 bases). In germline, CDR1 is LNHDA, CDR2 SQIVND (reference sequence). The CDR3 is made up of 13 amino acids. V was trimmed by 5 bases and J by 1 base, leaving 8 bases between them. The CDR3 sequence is CASSWTQNTEAFF. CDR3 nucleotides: TGTGCCAGTAGTTGGACACAGAACACTGAAGCTTTCTTT.

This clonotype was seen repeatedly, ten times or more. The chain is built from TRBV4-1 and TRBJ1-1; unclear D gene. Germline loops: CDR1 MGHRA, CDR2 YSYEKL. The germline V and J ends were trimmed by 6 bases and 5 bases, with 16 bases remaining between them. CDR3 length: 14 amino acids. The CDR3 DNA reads TGCGCCAGCAGGCCCGAGAATCGGGGAACTGAAGCTTTCTTT. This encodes CASRPENRGTEAFF.

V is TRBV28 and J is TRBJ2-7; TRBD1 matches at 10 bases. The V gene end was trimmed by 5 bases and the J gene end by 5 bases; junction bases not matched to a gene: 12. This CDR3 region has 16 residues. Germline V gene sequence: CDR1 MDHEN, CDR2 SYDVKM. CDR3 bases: TGTGCCAGCAGTGAGCCCGGGACAGGGGATAACGACGAGCAGTACTTC. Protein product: CASSEPGTGDNDEQYF.